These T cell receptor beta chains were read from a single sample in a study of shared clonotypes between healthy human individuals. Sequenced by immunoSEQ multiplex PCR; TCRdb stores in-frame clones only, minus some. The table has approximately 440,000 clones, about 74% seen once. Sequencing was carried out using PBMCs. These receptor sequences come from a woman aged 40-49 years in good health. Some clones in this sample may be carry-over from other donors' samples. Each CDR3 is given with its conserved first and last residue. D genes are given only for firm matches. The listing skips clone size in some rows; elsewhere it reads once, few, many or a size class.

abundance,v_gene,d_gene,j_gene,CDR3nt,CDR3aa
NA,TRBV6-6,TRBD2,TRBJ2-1,TGTGCCAGCAGTTATTTAGCGGGAGTAAGCAATGAGCAGTTCTTC,CASSYLAGVSNEQFF
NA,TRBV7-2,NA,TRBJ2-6,TGTGCCAGCAGCTTCGGGGCCAACGTCCTGACTTTC,CASSFGANVLTF
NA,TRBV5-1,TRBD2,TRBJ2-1,TGCGCCAGCAGCTTGGCCGCTAGCGGGCCCTCCTACAATGAGCAGTTCTTC,CASSLAASGPSYNEQFF
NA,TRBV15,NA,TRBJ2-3,TGTGCCACCAGCAGACCCGGGACCAAACAAACTACGCAGTATTTT,CATSRPGTKQTTQYF
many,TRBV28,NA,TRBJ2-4,TGTGCCAGCAGCCCGGACAGACCCCTAGCCAAAAACATTCAGTACTTC,CASSPDRPLAKNIQYF
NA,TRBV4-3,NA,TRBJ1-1,TGCGCCAGCAGCCAAGATTTGGGTGTACGGCGCTCGGTAGCTTTCTTT,CASSQDLGVRRSVAFF
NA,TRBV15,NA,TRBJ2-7,TGTGCCACCAGCTTGGGAGTCACCTACGAGCAGTACTTC,CATSLGVTYEQYF
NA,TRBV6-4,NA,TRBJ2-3,TGTGCCAGCAGTGTGGCGTCGAGCACAGATACGCAGTATTTT,CASSVASSTDTQYF
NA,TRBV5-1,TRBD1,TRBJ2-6,TGCGCCAGCAGCTTGGGCACAGGGGCAGGGGCCAACGTCCTGACTTTC,CASSLGTGAGANVLTF
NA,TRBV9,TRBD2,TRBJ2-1,TGTGCCAGCAGCCCGCGACTAGCGGGATACAATGAGCAGTTCTTC,CASSPRLAGYNEQFF
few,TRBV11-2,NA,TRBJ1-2,TGTGCCAGCAGCTCCCCCCGGACGGAGTTC,CASSSPRTEF
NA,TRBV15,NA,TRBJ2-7,TGTGCCACCAGCAGAGATGGGGGGTCACCAAATTACGAGCAGTACTTC,CATSRDGGSPNYEQYF
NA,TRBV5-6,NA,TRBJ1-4,TGTGCCAGCAGCCAGACAGACGAAAAACTGTTTTTT,CASSQTDEKLFF
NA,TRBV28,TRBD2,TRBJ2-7,TGTGCCAGCCGAGGTAGCGGGCCTCGGGACTCCTACGAGCAGTACTTC,CASRGSGPRDSYEQYF
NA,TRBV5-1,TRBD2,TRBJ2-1,TGCGCCAGCTCACTAGCGGGGACTTACAATGAGCAGTTCTTC,CASSLAGTYNEQFF
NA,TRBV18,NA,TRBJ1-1,TGTGCCAGCGTCGTGGGTTTAGGCACTGAAGCTTTCTTT,CASVVGLGTEAFF
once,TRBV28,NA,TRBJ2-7,NA,CASSSYFGEQYF
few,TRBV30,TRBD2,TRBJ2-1,TGTGCCTGGAGTGGGGTGAGCGGGAATTACAATGAGCAGTTCTTC,CAWSGVSGNYNEQFF
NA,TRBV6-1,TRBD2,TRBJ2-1,TGTGCCAGCAGTGAAGGGGGGACGGGACTAGCAATCCATGAGCAGTTCTTC,CASSEGGTGLAIHEQFF
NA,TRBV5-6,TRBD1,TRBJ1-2,TGTGCCAGCAGCCGGGACAGGGGGAGCTATGGCTACACCTTC,CASSRDRGSYGYTF
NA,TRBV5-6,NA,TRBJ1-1,TGTGCCAGCAGCGCCTCGACAGGAGCGAACACTGAAGCTTTCTTT,CASSASTGANTEAFF
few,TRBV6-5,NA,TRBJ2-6,TGTGCCAGCAGTTACTCGACTGGGGCCAACGTCCTGACTTTC,CASSYSTGANVLTF
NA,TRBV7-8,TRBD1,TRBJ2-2,TGTGCCAGCAGCCCCCTGACAGGGCTTATCACCGGGGAGCTGTTTTTT,CASSPLTGLITGELFF
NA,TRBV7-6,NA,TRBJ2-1,TGTGCCAGCAGGAGAGAACGGGCGCAGTACAATGAGCAGTTCTTC,CASRRERAQYNEQFF
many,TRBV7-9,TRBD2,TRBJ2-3,TGTGCCAGCAGCCCTAAGACTAGCAGGGGCACAGATACGCAGTATTTT,CASSPKTSRGTDTQYF
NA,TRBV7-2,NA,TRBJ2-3,TGTGCCAGCACCCCCCCGGGTTTCCGCACAGATACGCAGTATTTT,CASTPPGFRTDTQYF
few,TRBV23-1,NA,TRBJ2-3,TGCGCCAGCTCCCAAAGCGAACGGGCGGACACAGATACGCAGTATTTT,CASSQSERADTDTQYF
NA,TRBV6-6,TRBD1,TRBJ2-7,TGTGCCAGCACCGGACAGGGGACCTACGAGCAGTACTTC,CASTGQGTYEQYF
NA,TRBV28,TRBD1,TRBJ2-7,TGTGCCAGCAGTCTGGGGACAGGAAGTACCATGTGGGTGGGAGAGCAGTACTTC,CASSLGTGSTMWVGEQYF
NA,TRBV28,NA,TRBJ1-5,TGTGCCAGCAGTAGAAATCAGCCCCAGCATTTT,CASSRNQPQHF
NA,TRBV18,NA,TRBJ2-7,TGTGCCAGCTCACCACCCGGGCAGGGGGGTAACTACGAGCAGTACTTC,CASSPPGQGGNYEQYF
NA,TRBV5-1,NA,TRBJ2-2,TGCGCCAGCAGCTCAGGGCGAGGGACCGGCGGGGAGCTGTTTTTT,CASSSGRGTGGELFF
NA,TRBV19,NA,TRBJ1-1,TGTGCCAGTAGTCTCCTCCGACAGACAGAAGCTTTCTTT,CASSLLRQTEAFF
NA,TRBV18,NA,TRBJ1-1,TGTGCCAGCTCACCACCAAGGGGAAGAATAGAAGCTTTCTTT,CASSPPRGRIEAFF
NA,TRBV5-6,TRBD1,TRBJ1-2,TGTGCCAGCAGCCCTGGGACAGAGTATGGCTACACCTTC,CASSPGTEYGYTF
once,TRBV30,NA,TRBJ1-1,TGTGCCTGGAGTGTAACGACAGGGAACACTGAAGCTTTCTTT,CAWSVTTGNTEAFF
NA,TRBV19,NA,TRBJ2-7,TGTGCCAGTAGTTCAACGAGAGGGGACGAGCAGTACTTC,CASSSTRGDEQYF
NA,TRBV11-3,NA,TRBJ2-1,TGTGCCAGCAGCTTAGGGACCAACCCTTGGAATGAGCAGTTCTTC,CASSLGTNPWNEQFF
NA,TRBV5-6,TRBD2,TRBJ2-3,TGTGCCAGCAGCACCCTAGCGGGAGTTAGCACAGATACGCAGTATTTT,CASSTLAGVSTDTQYF
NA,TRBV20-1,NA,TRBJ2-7,TGCAGTGTCAATAGGGCGTACGAGCAGTACTTC,CSVNRAYEQYF
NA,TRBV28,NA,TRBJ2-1,TGTGCCAGCACTTCGGACCTCAATGAGCAGTTCTTC,CASTSDLNEQFF
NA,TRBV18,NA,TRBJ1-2,TGTGCCAGCTCACCCGGGACCGTCTATGGCTACACCTTC,CASSPGTVYGYTF
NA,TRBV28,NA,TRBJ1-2,TGTGCCAGCAGGATCACAGAGAACTATGGCTACACCTTC,CASRITENYGYTF
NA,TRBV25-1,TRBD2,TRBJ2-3,TGTGCCAGCAGTGAAGGGGCGGGAGTAACAGATACGCAGTATTTT,CASSEGAGVTDTQYF
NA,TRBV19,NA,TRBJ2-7,TGTGCCAGTAGTATCTCTAGCGTCTACGAGCAGTACTTC,CASSISSVYEQYF
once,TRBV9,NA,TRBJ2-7,TGTGCCAGCAGCGGGACCGGGACAAGGACCATCTACGAGCAGTACTTC,CASSGTGTRTIYEQYF
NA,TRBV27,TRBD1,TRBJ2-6,TGTGCCAGCAGTCCGGACAGGTTTTTCTCTGGGGCCAACGTCCTGACTTTC,CASSPDRFFSGANVLTF
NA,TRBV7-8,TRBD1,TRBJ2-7,TGTGCCAGCAGCTTAGAGGGAAACAGGGGGCGAAACGAGCAGTACTTC,CASSLEGNRGRNEQYF
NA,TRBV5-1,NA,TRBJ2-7,TGCGCCAGCAGCTTGGCCTCGTGGAGCTCCTACGAGCAGTACTTC,CASSLASWSSYEQYF
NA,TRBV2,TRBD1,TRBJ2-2,TGTGCCAGCAGCCCGGACAGGGGGCTTCCCACCGGGGAGCTGTTTTTT,CASSPDRGLPTGELFF
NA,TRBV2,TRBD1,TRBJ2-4,TGTGCCACCAAGGTGGGACAGGGGGCTTCGGGAAACATTCAGTACTTC,CATKVGQGASGNIQYF
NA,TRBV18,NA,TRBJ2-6,TGTGCCAGCTCACCATTTGAACCCACGGCCCGGTCTGGGGCCAACGTCCTGACTTTC,CASSPFEPTARSGANVLTF
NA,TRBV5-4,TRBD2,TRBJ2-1,TGTGCCAGCAGCTCTACTAGCGGGAGCAATGAGCAGTTCTTC,CASSSTSGSNEQFF
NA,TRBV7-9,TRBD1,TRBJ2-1,TGTGCCAGCAGCTTAGTTTCCGGGACAGGGGCTTACAATGAGCAGTTCTTC,CASSLVSGTGAYNEQFF
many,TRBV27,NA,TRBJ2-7,TGTGCCAGCAGTCTCGCCGGGACACCACCCTACGAGCAGTACTTC,CASSLAGTPPYEQYF
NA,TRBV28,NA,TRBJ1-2,TGTGCCAGCAGTTCCCGGGGAGCTAACTGTGGCTACACCTTC,CASSSRGANCGYTF
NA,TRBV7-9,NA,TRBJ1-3,TGTGCCAGCAGCTTCCCCCGGGGAAACACCATATATTTT,CASSFPRGNTIYF
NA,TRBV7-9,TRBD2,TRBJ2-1,TGTGCCAGCAGCCCTGCTAGCGGGAGGGCGTCTTACAATGAGCAGTTCTTC,CASSPASGRASYNEQFF